This is a list of T cell receptor beta chains from one sample in a study of early T cells in non-severe SARS-CoV-2 infection. Each CDR3 protein is one row after TCRdb ran MiXCR on the 5' RACE reads. The sample lists 75,000 to 100,000 distinct CDR3 sequences, about 15% occurring once. Sequenced sample: whole blood. All receptors come from an adult who was a healthcare worker with PCR-confirmed SARS-CoV-2 infection or an uninfected control (not recorded which). The CDR3 runs from the conserved cysteine through the conserved F or W. Fields, in order: V gene, D gene, clone size, CDR3 length, J gene, CDR3 DNA, CDR3 protein. D genes are given only for firm matches. Expanded clones are given a class, and other clones once, few, many or no size at all.

>TRBV20-1|-|-|15|TRBJ1-6
TGCAGTGCTATCCGGGACGGAGCCTATAATTCACCCCTCCACTTT
CSAIRDGAYNSPLHF
>TRBV4-1|TRBD1|-|14|TRBJ2-1
TGCGCCAGCAGCCAGGGACAGGTCTACAATGAGCAGTTCTTC
CASSQGQVYNEQFF
>TRBV10-3|TRBD2|few|14|TRBJ2-1
TGTGCCATCAGGGGACTAGCGAGCTACAATGAGCAGTTCTTC
CAIRGLASYNEQFF
>TRBV6-5|-|-|14|TRBJ2-5
TGTGCCAGCAGTTACGGGGACGGGAAAGAGACCCAGTACTTC
CASSYGDGKETQYF
>TRBV7-6|TRBD2|many|17|TRBJ2-3
TGTGCCAGCAGCTTAGCGTGGGCTAGCGGGGGCGAAGATACGCAGTATTTT
CASSLAWASGGEDTQYF
>TRBV7-3|-|-|16|TRBJ2-2
TGTGCCAGCAGCTTTTCCTCGACAGTGAACACCGGGGAGCTGTTTTTT
CASSFSSTVNTGELFF
>TRBV20-1|TRBD1|few|14|TRBJ1-6
TGCAGTGCTAGTCGGGGACAGGGGATTTCACCCCTCCACTTT
CSASRGQGISPLHF
>TRBV7-3|TRBD2|many|16|TRBJ2-1
TGTGCCAGCAGCTTACAGGCGGGGGGCTCCTACAATGAGCAGTTCTTC
CASSLQAGGSYNEQFF
>TRBV12-3/TRBV12-4|-|few|15|TRBJ2-4
TGTGCCAGCACCTCTGGGCAAGTAGCCAAAAACATTCAGTACTTC
CASTSGQVAKNIQYF
>TRBV28|-|-|14|TRBJ2-3
TGTGCCAGCAGTCGGGGCGGGGAAGCAGATACGCAGTATTTT
CASSRGGEADTQYF
>TRBV29-1|-|few|14|TRBJ2-6
TGCAGCGTTGAGGGGGCCTCTGGGGCCAACGTCCCGACTTTC
CSVEGASGANVPTF
>TRBV6-1|TRBD1|few|13|TRBJ2-3
TGTGCCAGCAGCAGGGACAGGGCAGATACGCAGTATTTT
CASSRDRADTQYF
>TRBV7-3|TRBD1|few|13|TRBJ2-1
TGTGCCAGCAGCTCCTACAGGGGATATGAGCAGTTCTTC
CASSSYRGYEQFF
>TRBV28|TRBD2|once|16|TRBJ2-1
TGTGCCAGCAGCCCCTTTTTTAGCGGGGGTGGGGATGAGCAGTTCTTC
CASSPFFSGGGDEQFF
>TRBV30|TRBD1|-|14|TRBJ2-5
TGTGCCTGGGCAAGGGACAGGGGGGGAGAGACCCAGTACTTC
CAWARDRGGETQYF
>TRBV9|-|many|8|TRBJ1-1
TGTGCAAGGAATGAAGCTTTCTTT
CARNEAFF
>TRBV5-1|-|-|14|TRBJ2-1
TGCGCCAGCAGTCTAGATGGAACGGGCAATGAGCAGTTCTTC
CASSLDGTGNEQFF
>TRBV6-2/TRBV6-3|-|-|15|TRBJ1-2
TGTGCCAGCAATTACGCCCCACAGGCGAACTATGGCTACACCTTC
CASNYAPQANYGYTF
>TRBV4-1|-|few|16|TRBJ1-5
TGCGCCAGCAGCCAGGCGGTGGGCCTTAGCAATCAGCCCCAGCATTTT
CASSQAVGLSNQPQHF
>TRBV27|-|-|16|TRBJ2-5
TGTGCCAGCTCCCTTGAGGCAGGGATGGACCAAGAGACCCAGTACTTC
CASSLEAGMDQETQYF
>TRBV6-1|-|-|15|TRBJ2-3
TGTGCCAGCAGTGAAGCGTACGGAAGCACAGATACGCAGTATTTT
CASSEAYGSTDTQYF
>TRBV6-2/TRBV6-3|TRBD1|-|14|TRBJ1-1
TGTGCCAGCAGTAATCCGGGACAGAGTTCCGAAGCTTTCTTT
CASSNPGQSSEAFF